This is a list of T cell receptor beta chains from one sample in a study of blood T cell repertoires in COVID-19. The data were produced by immunoSEQ multiplex PCR, yet TCRdb's version contains in-frame clones alone and is incomplete. Of about 95,000 clones detected, 70% to 85% appear once; the ten largest clones hold 20% to 25%. Material: peripheral blood. Every receptor here comes from a human donor in a cohort sampled during active COVID-19. Both conserved end residues are part of each CDR3. The order of the fields is V gene, clone size, D gene, J gene, CDR3 DNA, CDR3 protein. A D gene is named only where the DNA matches it firmly. The size entry is marked missing in some rows and otherwise reads once, few, many or a size class.

TRBV7-2	NA	NA	TRBJ1-2	TGTGCCAGCAGCTTCCGCCCAGGGGATCAAAACTATGGCTACACCTTC	CASSFRPGDQNYGYTF
TRBV10-1	NA	NA	TRBJ1-6	TGCGCCAGCAGTGAGCTGCCCGGGACATCCATTCGAAATTCACCCCTCCACTTT	CASSELPGTSIRNSPLHF
TRBV12-3/TRBV12-4	NA	NA	TRBJ1-2	TGTGCCAGCAGTTTGGCGGGTTATGGCTACACCTTC	CASSLAGYGYTF
TRBV28	NA	TRBD1	TRBJ1-1	TGTGCCAGCAGTTTACGACAGGGGAGGGGCACTGAAGCTTTCTTT	CASSLRQGRGTEAFF
TRBV5-1	few	NA	TRBJ2-7	TGCGCCAGCAGCTTGGCCGGTTCCTACGAGCAGTACTTC	CASSLAGSYEQYF
TRBV14	few	TRBD1	TRBJ1-1	TGTGCCAGCAGTCCTTGGACAGGGAAAACCTCCGGGTACACTGAAGCTTTCTTT	CASSPWTGKTSGYTEAFF
TRBV7-2	NA	NA	TRBJ1-4	TGTGCCAGCAGCTTAAGGGGTGGTGAAAAACTGTTTTTT	CASSLRGGEKLFF
TRBV6-5	NA	TRBD2	TRBJ2-7	TGTGCCAGCAGTCGCCGGGGGGTTTCCTACGAGCAGTACTTC	CASSRRGVSYEQYF
TRBV24-1	NA	TRBD2	TRBJ2-2	TGTGCCACCAGTGATACGGAGCGGGGGGACCTCACCGGGGAGCTGTTTTTT	CATSDTERGDLTGELFF
TRBV11-2	NA	NA	TRBJ1-2	TGTGCCAGCAGCTTAGTCGGGGGTCCAAACTATGGCTACACCTTC	CASSLVGGPNYGYTF
TRBV27	NA	NA	TRBJ1-5	TGTGCCAGCCGGTTTCTCCAGGGTAATCAGCCCCAGCATTTT	CASRFLQGNQPQHF
TRBV6-5	NA	NA	TRBJ2-6	TGTGCCAGCAGTCGACAGAGCTCTGGGGCCAACGTCCTGACTTTC	CASSRQSSGANVLTF
TRBV2	NA	NA	TRBJ2-3	TGTGCCAGCAGTGCGGAGGGGCATAGGAGCACAGATACGCAGTATTTT	CASSAEGHRSTDTQYF
TRBV9	NA	NA	TRBJ1-3	TGTGCCAGCAGCGTAGCGACCACAGGGAAATCGGACACCATATATTTT	CASSVATTGKSDTIYF
TRBV11-3	NA	NA	TRBJ2-3	TGTGCCAGCAGCTTAGGGCCTTCAGATACGCAGTATTTT	CASSLGPSDTQYF
TRBV11-2	NA	NA	TRBJ2-2	TGTGCCAGCAGCTTGTCATCCGGGACCGGGGAGCTGTTTTTT	CASSLSSGTGELFF
TRBV6-5	NA	NA	TRBJ1-6	TGTGCCAGCAGTTACGTCTCGGGTGGTAGGAATTCACCCCTCCACTTT	CASSYVSGGRNSPLHF
TRBV2	NA	NA	TRBJ2-2	TGTGCCAGCACCCCCACAGGGTTAATTTTGTCCGGGGAGCTGTTTTTT	CASTPTGLILSGELFF
TRBV11-2	once	NA	TRBJ2-1	TGTGCCAGCAGCTTCACTTGGTCCTACAATGAGCAGTTCTTC	CASSFTWSYNEQFF
TRBV29-1	NA	NA	TRBJ2-3	TGCAGCGTTGGAGGGTCCACAGATACGCAGTATTTT	CSVGGSTDTQYF
TRBV11-3	few	TRBD2	TRBJ2-2	TGTGCCAGCACCAAGAGTCTGGGAGCGGGAGGAGAGAACACCGGGGAGCTGTTTTTT	CASTKSLGAGGENTGELFF
TRBV2	few	NA	TRBJ2-7	TGTGCCAGCAGTGCGCGGTCAGGGGTATTTTACGAGCAGTACTTC	CASSARSGVFYEQYF
TRBV18	once	TRBD2	TRBJ2-7	TGTGCCAGCTCATTTGGACTAGCGGGAGGTTCCGAGCAGTACTTC	CASSFGLAGGSEQYF
TRBV5-1	NA	TRBD2	TRBJ2-1	TGCGCCAGCAGGATCTTACCAGCGGGAAGCTCCTACAATGAGCAGTTCTTC	CASRILPAGSSYNEQFF
TRBV10-1	NA	TRBD1	TRBJ2-1	TGCGCCAGCAGTGAACAGGGGGCGCTTAATGAGCAGTTCTTC	CASSEQGALNEQFF
TRBV5-6	NA	NA	TRBJ2-7	TGTGCCAGCAGCTTGGATACCGGCTCCTACGAGCAGTACTTC	CASSLDTGSYEQYF
TRBV21-1	NA	NA	TRBJ2-3	TGTGCCAGCAGCACAAGAGGCGGGACTAGCACAGATACGCAGTATTTT	CASSTRGGTSTDTQYF
TRBV27	NA	NA	TRBJ1-1	TGTGCCAGCAGTACCCCCGGGGGGGTGAGTACTGAAGCTTTCTTT	CASSTPGGVSTEAFF
TRBV12-3/TRBV12-4	NA	TRBD2	TRBJ2-1	TGTGCCGTTCGGACTAGCACGTACAATGAGCAGTTCTTC	CAVRTSTYNEQFF
TRBV30	NA	NA	TRBJ1-1	TGTGCCTGGAGTGTACCTACAGCTGAAGCTTTCTTT	CAWSVPTAEAFF
TRBV5-1	NA	TRBD1	TRBJ2-3	TGCGCCAGCAGCTTGGATCAGGACAGGGGCAAGTATTTT	CASSLDQDRGKYF
TRBV9	NA	TRBD2	TRBJ2-3	TGTGCCAGCAGCGCCCCTAGCGGGGGACCGAAGAGCACAGATACGCAGTATTTT	CASSAPSGGPKSTDTQYF
TRBV28	NA	NA	TRBJ2-7	TGTGCCAGCAGTCCCTCGGGGGGCGCCTACGAGCAGTACTTC	CASSPSGGAYEQYF
TRBV2	once	TRBD1	TRBJ1-6	TGTGCCAGCAGCCGGGACAGGGGATCCGATTCACCCCTCCACTTT	CASSRDRGSDSPLHF
TRBV5-1	NA	TRBD1	TRBJ1-4	TGCGCCAGCAGCCGACAGGGGGCGTTTAATGAAAAACTGTTTTTT	CASSRQGAFNEKLFF
TRBV3-1/TRBV3-2	NA	NA	TRBJ1-5	TGTGCCAGCAGCCAAGATCAAAGCAATCAGCCCCAGCATTTT	CASSQDQSNQPQHF
TRBV24-1	NA	TRBD2	TRBJ2-3	TGTGCCACCAGTGAAGCTAGCGGAGCCAGCACAGATACGCAGTATTTT	CATSEASGASTDTQYF
TRBV6-1	NA	NA	TRBJ1-5	TGTGCCAGCAGTGAAGGGGGCAGTCCTAATCCCCAGCATTTT	CASSEGGSPNPQHF
TRBV27	NA	TRBD1	TRBJ1-6	TGTGCCAGCAGTAGGGACAGGCAAAATTCACCCCTCCACTTT	CASSRDRQNSPLHF
TRBV5-1	NA	NA	TRBJ2-5	TGCGCCAGTCGGCCGATGGCGGATCAAGAGACCCAGTACTTC	CASRPMADQETQYF
TRBV5-1	NA	NA	TRBJ1-4	TGCGCCAGCCACACGGGGGGGGCGACTAATGAAAAACTGTTTTTT	CASHTGGATNEKLFF
TRBV18	NA	TRBD1	TRBJ2-2	TGTGCCAGCTCAGCCGGGACAGGGTCTTCCGGGGAGCTGTTTTTT	CASSAGTGSSGELFF
TRBV18	NA	TRBD1	TRBJ2-7	TGTGCCAGCTCCCGGGACAGGCAGACCTACGAGCAGTACTTC	CASSRDRQTYEQYF
TRBV15	NA	NA	TRBJ2-7	TGTGCCACCAGCAGAGATCATACAGTTACAGGTTACGAGCAGTACTTC	CATSRDHTVTGYEQYF
TRBV28	NA	NA	TRBJ1-4	TGTGCCAGCAGTTTGTGGGGGGCTAATGAAAAACTGTTTTTT	CASSLWGANEKLFF
TRBV19	NA	NA	TRBJ1-2	TGTGCCAGTAGTATCGGGGACTACGTTAACTATGGCTACACCTTC	CASSIGDYVNYGYTF
TRBV10-2	NA	TRBD1	TRBJ2-7	TGCGCCAGCAGTAACGGACAGGGGGCTGCTTACGAGCAGTACTTC	CASSNGQGAAYEQYF
TRBV7-7	NA	NA	TRBJ2-5	TGTGCTAGCAGCTTAGGCGCGGGGGCTACGGGAGAGACCCAGTACTTC	CASSLGAGATGETQYF
TRBV11-2	once	TRBD1	TRBJ2-7	TGTGCCAGCAGCTTAACCCAGGGACAGGGGAACTACGAGCAGTACTTC	CASSLTQGQGNYEQYF